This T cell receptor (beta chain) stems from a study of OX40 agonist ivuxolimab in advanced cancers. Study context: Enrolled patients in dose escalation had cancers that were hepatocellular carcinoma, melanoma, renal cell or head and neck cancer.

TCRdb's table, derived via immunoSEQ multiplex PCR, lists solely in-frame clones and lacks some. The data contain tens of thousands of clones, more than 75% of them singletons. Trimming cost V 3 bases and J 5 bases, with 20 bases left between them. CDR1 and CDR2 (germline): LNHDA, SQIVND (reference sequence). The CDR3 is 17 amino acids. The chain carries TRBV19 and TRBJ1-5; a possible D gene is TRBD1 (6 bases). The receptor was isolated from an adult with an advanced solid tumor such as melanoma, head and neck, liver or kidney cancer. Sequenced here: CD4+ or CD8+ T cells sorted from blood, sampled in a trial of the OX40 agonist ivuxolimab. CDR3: CASSMRGRTFGDQPQHF. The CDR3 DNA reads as TGTGCCAGTAGTATGAGGGGGAGGACGTTCGGCGATCAGCCCCAGCATTTT.